This T cell receptor beta chain was recorded in a study of cytomegalovirus exposure and HLA in healthy donors. Primers included in the PCR were 60 Vbeta and 13 Jbeta primers. The repertoire was sequenced with immunoSEQ multiplex PCR; TCRdb's copy has only in-frame clones and lacks some. The sample consists of 20,000 to 25,000 clones, about 77% of them appearing once. The V and J ends lost 4 bases and 0 bases respectively, with 7 bases between them. From germline, CDR1 is SGHDT and CDR2 YYEEEE. The CDR3 runs 13 residues. Study-level results: Researchers counted some 150 TCR beta chains as cytomegalovirus-associated. While the bulk of TCR sequences proved rare, some public TCRs turned up in many donors.

A word on this clone: The target antigen is unknown.

Sequenced input: PBMCs. The receptor comes from a man aged 60 to 75 in good health and CMV-seronegative. This chain links TRBV5-6 with TRBJ1-2; D gene ambiguous. The CDR3 coding sequence is TGTGCCAGCAGCCCGCCTACTAACTATGGCTACACCTTC. Translated, it gives CASSPPTNYGYTF.